This TCR beta chain was obtained from a study of regulatory T cells in long-lasting Graves disease. The study, taken as a whole, reports: Segments TRBV28, TRBJ1-2 and TRBJ2-5 showed preferential usage in persistent disease. TCR diversity was lower in persistent Graves' patients (versus newly diagnosed ones).

According to the study, TCR beta libraries were built with iRepertoire HTBI primers and CDR3-region Arm-PCR. In the study's own analysis: The samples yielded 55 to 75 TRBV and some 15 TRBJ segments. TCRdb re-analysed the multiplex PCR reads in MiXCR, keeping a single row per CDR3 protein. The V and J calls and clone size come from TCRdb's table, not from the authors' own analysis. The profile covers 700,000 or so distinct CDR3 sequences, with about 30% appearing a single time and 35% to 55% taken by the ten largest. The length of the CDR3 is 14 residues. The germline CDR1 and CDR2 sequences are ENHRY and SYGVKD. J was trimmed by 6 bases and V by 10 bases; bases with no gene match: 8. Indicated time point: persistent/refractory GD, antithyroid drugs over 5 years with positive TRAb. PBMC-extracted RNA yielded the TCR library. American Thyroid Association guidelines were used to diagnose Graves' disease.

A note on this clonotype: Its antigen is undetermined.

This sequence was found in a female donor with Graves disease. This chain links TRBV10-3 with TRBJ2-7; TRBD2 matches at 14 bases. The sequences come from peripheral blood mononuclear cells (PBMCs), collected when the disease was refractory, from a patient treated with antithyroid drugs. DNA of the CDR3: TGTGCCACAGCCACCGGGACTAGCGGGAGCGAGCAGTACTTC. Translating it yields CATATGTSGSEQYF.